This T cell receptor beta chain appears in the sequencing data of a study of PD-1 blockade in classical Hodgkin lymphoma. This CDR3 region has 14 residues. Germline CDR1 and CDR2: SGHRS and YFSETQ. V lost 7 bases and J lost 5, with 18 bases in between. Sample time point: cycle 4 day 1 (C4D1), after 6 weeks of nivolumab. All patients relapsed after autologous stem cell transplantation, and brentuximab vedotin exposure varied. Assay: immunoSEQ multiplex PCR; the TCRdb copy retains only in-frame clones and omits some. The table lists tens of thousands of clones, roughly 89% of them singletons. The source of this sequence is a human donor with classical Hodgkin lymphoma. The V gene is TRBV5-1, the J gene TRBJ2-5, with D tentatively TRBD2 (6 bases). This material consisted of peripheral blood mononuclear cells (PBMCs), taken before the fourth cycle of nivolumab. CDR3: CASSPGTLAETQYF. In nucleotides, the CDR3 is TGCGCCAGCTCCCCCGGGACTCTGGCTGAGACCCAGTACTTC. The variable domain in full, with the rest retrieved from reference TRBV5-1 and TRBJ2-5, is KAGVTQTPRYLIKTRGQQVTLSCSPISGHRSVSWYQQTPGQGLQFLFEYFSETQRNKGNFPGRFSGRQFSNSRSEMNVSTLELGDSALYLCASSPGTLAETQYFGPGTRLLVL.